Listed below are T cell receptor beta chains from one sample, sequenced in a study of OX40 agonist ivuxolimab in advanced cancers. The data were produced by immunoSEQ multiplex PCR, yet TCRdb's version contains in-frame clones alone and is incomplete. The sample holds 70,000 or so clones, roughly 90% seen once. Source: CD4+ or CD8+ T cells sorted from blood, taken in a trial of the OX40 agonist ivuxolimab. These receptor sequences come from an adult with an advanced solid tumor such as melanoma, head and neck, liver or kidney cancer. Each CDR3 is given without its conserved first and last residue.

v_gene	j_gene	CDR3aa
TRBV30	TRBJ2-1	AWTSGNGEQF
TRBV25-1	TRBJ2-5	ASSPPRGNQETQY
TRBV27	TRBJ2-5	ASSLAGVGETQY
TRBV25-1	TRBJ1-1	ASRWEGSAEAF
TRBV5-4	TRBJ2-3	ASSLESGKSTDTQY
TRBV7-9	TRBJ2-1	ASSFRASGRSRGGNEQF
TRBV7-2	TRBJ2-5	ASSLPAGGGTQY
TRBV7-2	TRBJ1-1	ASSLVPGNTEAF
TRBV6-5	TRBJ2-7	ASRRGQAYEQY
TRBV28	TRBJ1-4	ASSFRGTNEKLF
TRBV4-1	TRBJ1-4	ASSQLLGGTGSRGEKLF
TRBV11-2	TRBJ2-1	ASSSPTSGGTNNEQF
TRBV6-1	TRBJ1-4	ASRVTGLNEKLF
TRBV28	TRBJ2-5	ASSWVGETQY
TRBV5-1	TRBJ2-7	ASSPEAQATYEQY
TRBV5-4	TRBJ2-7	ASSTGTSGSSYEQY
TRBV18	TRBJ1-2	ASALGRSGYT
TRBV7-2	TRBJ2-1	ASSLQMGGEEQF
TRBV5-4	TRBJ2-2	AGVVSPNTGELF
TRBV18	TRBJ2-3	ASSLSVGDTQY
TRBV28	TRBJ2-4	ASSSGGLAKNIQY
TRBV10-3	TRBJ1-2	AISESPPAIYGYT
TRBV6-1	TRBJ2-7	ASEETGASYEQY
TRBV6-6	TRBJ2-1	ASSITSGHYNEQF
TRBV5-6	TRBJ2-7	ASSLVGGQSYEQY
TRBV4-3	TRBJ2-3	ASSQDGASRDTQY
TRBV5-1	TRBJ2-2	ASSLVNTPQNTGELF
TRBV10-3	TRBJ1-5	AITDGRNQPQH
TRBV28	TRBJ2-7	ASSLLTRNEQY
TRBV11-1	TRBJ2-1	ASSLARRAEYNEQF
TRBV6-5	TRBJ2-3	ASSRGHDSPDTQY
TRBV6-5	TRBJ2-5	ASSTSMRETQY
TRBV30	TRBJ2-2	AWKRGPDTGELF
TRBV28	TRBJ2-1	ASIRMDEQF
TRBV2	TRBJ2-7	ASSGQAASHEQY
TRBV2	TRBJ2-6	ASSEGGIGANVLT